The present TCR beta chain was sequenced within a study of blood T cell repertoires in COVID-19. Repertoires were generated with immunoSEQ multiplex PCR, while TCRdb's copy carries only in-frame clones and drops some. The data hold 250,000 to 350,000 clones, with about nine tenths observed a single time. CDR3 length equals 12 residues. The V end was cut by 6 bases, the J end by 3 bases, with 9 bases between. Germline V gives CDR1 LNHDA, CDR2 SQIVND (reference sequence). The chain is built from TRBV19 and TRBJ2-7; D possibly corresponds to TRBD1 (5 bases). The TCR comes from a woman aged 45 to 65 who had been exposed to COVID-19. Sequencing used PBMCs or T cells enriched from blood (not recorded which). CDR3 loop: CASSKGNYEQYF. The CDR3 DNA reads as TGTGCCAGTAGCAAGGGGAACTACGAGCAGTACTTC. The whole variable domain, remainder taken from reference TRBV19 and TRBJ2-7, is DGGITQSPKYLFRKEGQNVTLSCEQNLNHDAMYWYRQDPGQGLRLIYYSQIVNDFQKGDIAEGYSVSREKKESFPLTVTSAQKNPTAFYLCASSKGNYEQYFGPGTRLTVT.